The rows below give T cell receptor beta chains drawn from one sample of a study of T-cell reconstitution after alpha-beta-depleted transplantation in children. MiXCR, applied by TCRdb to the PCR reads, yields one record per CDR3 protein. The data show hundreds of thousands of distinct CDR3 sequences, 13% seen once. The specimen comprised PBMCs, sampled before TCRalphabeta/CD19-depleted stem cell transplant. These receptors came from a girl aged 2 to 9 with congenital amegakaryocytic thrombocytopenia, due to receive a stem cell transplant. CDR3s include the opening cysteine and the closing phenylalanine or tryptophan.

TRBV20-1 CSPSRDRSSYNEQFF
TRBV20-1 CSARVTGNSNQPQHF
TRBV29-1 CSVGQVVNTEAFF
TRBV28 CASTMTERAAYEQYF
TRBV19 CASSARAPGIVWYEQYF
TRBV27 CASSLSGQGGPEQYF
TRBV5-1 CASRLGTSGLPYNEQFF
TRBV6-5 CASSYSRGQQETQYF
TRBV11-2 CASAHRGYTDTQYF
TRBV10-3 CAMASVIFEDEQFF
TRBV5-1 CASSPDRGGDTEAFF
TRBV12-3/TRBV12-4 CASSLRGEGSYGYTF
TRBV27 CASGRAGTDTQYF
TRBV5-1 CASSLRLAGGVGDEQFF
TRBV6-1 CASSQTGFSGNTIYF
TRBV20-1 CSASARQGPSTDTQYF
TRBV6-5 CASSSHPEALEQYF
TRBV20-1 CSARAEAQRRGQPQHF
TRBV9 CASSPPDRDYNEQFF
TRBV20-1 CSALAGVRTDTQYF
TRBV20-1 CSVLPAGGAYNEQFF
TRBV12-3/TRBV12-4 CASSLLAAGELFF
TRBV11-2 CASSPEVGGMDIQYF
TRBV27 CASSFIADPSYEQYF
TRBV15 CATSTGQAADTQYF
TRBV14 CASSHGSGRIVLDTQYF
TRBV7-3 CASSLGGASDTQYF
TRBV15 CATSVAVSDTQYF
TRBV20-1 CSAWGGGPNEQFF
TRBV5-1 CASSHAGLPYNEQFF
TRBV20-1 CSASDRGRTDTQYF
TRBV27 CASKVTGMTTGANVLTF
TRBV12-3/TRBV12-4 CASSSPPGLAGLTDTQYF
TRBV30 CAWRQGYEQYF
TRBV7-8 CASSFARSTDTQYF
TRBV30 CAWTPGTPNTEAFF